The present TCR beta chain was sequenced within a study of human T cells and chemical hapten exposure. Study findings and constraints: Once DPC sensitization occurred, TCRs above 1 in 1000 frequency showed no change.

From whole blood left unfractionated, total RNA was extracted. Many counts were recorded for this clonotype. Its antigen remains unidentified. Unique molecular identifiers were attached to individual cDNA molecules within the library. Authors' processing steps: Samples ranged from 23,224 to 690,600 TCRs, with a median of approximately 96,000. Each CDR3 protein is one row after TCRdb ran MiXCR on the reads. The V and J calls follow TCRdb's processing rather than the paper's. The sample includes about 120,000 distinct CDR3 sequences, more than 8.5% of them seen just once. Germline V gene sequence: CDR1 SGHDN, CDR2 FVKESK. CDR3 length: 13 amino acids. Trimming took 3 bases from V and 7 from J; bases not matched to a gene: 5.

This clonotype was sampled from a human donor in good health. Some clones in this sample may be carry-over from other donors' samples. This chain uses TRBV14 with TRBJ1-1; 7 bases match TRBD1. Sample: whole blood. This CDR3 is CASSHRTGYEAFF. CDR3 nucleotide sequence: TGTGCCAGCAGCCACCGGACAGGCTATGAAGCTTTCTTT.